This entry lists 8 T cell receptor beta chains sequenced from one sample in a study of T cell repertoires in cytomegalovirus infection. TCRdb processed the reads anew with MiXCR; each CDR3 protein has one entry. The sample has about 80,000 distinct CDR3 sequences, 3.7% seen once. Sequencing was done on a sample of PBMCs. These TCRs come from a human donor in good health (CMV status not recorded). Some clones in this sample may be carry-over from other donors' samples.

Many counts were recorded for this clonotype. This chain uses TRBV3-1 with TRBJ2-5; D is undetermined. This CDR3 region has 13 residues. The germline V gene has CDR1 LGHDT and CDR2 YNNKEL (reference sequence). Trimming took off 1 base at V and 5 bases at J, with 8 bases between the two ends. The DNA of the CDR3 is TGTGCCAGCAGCCAAGGGACCGCGGAGACCCAGTACTTC. Its protein product is CASSQGTAETQYF.

Many counts were recorded for this clonotype. CDR3 sequence: CASSLLSSSNQPQHF. Here the CDR3 DNA reads TGTGCCAGCAGCTTATTGAGTTCGAGCAATCAGCCCCAGCATTTT. The chain employs TRBV7-2 and TRBJ1-5; no clear D gene. V was clipped by 2 bases and J by 1 base, with 9 bases between them. Germline values: CDR1 SGHTA, CDR2 FQGNSA. The CDR3 extends over 15 amino acids.

The sample holds many counts of this clonotype. The gene calls are TRBV7-2 and TRBJ2-7; D is uncertain. From germline, CDR1 is SGHTA and CDR2 FQGNSA. V lost 5 bases and J 4 bases, leaving 9 bases between the germline ends. The CDR3 covers 12 residues. The CDR3 region is CASSRSRYEQYF. The CDR3 DNA reads TGTGCCAGCAGCCGCTCCAGGTACGAGCAGTACTTC.

This clonotype was seen at least ten times. The rearrangement joins TRBV5-4 to TRBJ1-1; D is uncertain. Trimming cost V 4 bases and J 3 bases, with 7 bases left between them. The CDR3 extends over 12 amino acids. The germline CDR1 and CDR2 sequences are SGHNT and YYREEE (reference sequence). The CDR3, as DNA: TGTGCCAGCAGCCCTATGGACACTGAAGCTTTCTTT. Protein product: CASSPMDTEAFF.

This clonotype came up many times. The chain links TRBV15 to TRBJ1-2; 7 bases agree with TRBD1. CDR1 is LNHNV, CDR2 YYDKDF, per germline (reference sequence). With 3 bases clipped from V and 5 bases from J, the junction kept 6 bases outside the gene matches. The CDR3 is 14 residues long. The CDR3 DNA reads TGTGCCACCAGCAGGTGGACAGGCGAGTATGGCTACACCTTC. It encodes CATSRWTGEYGYTF.

In this sample, this clonotype turned up many times. CDR3 loop: CASSLAGGTYGYTF. As DNA, the CDR3 is TGTGCCAGCAGTTTAGCAGGGGGCACCTATGGCTACACCTTC. V gene TRBV28 combines with J gene TRBJ1-2; 8 bases align to TRBD1. Trimming cost V 2 bases and J 4 bases; bases outside gene matches: 3. Germline-derived CDR1 and CDR2 are MDHEN and SYDVKM. The CDR3 is 14 amino acids.

This clonotype occurred many times. The chain couples TRBV12-3 or TRBV12-4 to TRBJ1-2; D remains ambiguous. V was trimmed by 3 bases and J by 0 bases, leaving 11 bases between them. CDR3 length: 15 residues. CDR3 nucleotide sequence: TGTGCCAGCAGTTTCTCCCCGACTTCTAACTATGGCTACACCTTC. It codes for CASSFSPTSNYGYTF.

This clonotype was counted ten times or more. V is TRBV10-3 and J is TRBJ1-4; 7 bases map to TRBD1. This CDR3 spans 13 amino acids. The junction had 8 bases not matched to a gene; V was cut back by 8 bases and J by 8 bases. Germline CDR1 and CDR2: ENHRY and SYGVKD. In DNA, the CDR3 is TGTGCCATCGCCGGGACAGTGGGAGAAAAACTGTTTTTT. The encoded protein is CAIAGTVGEKLFF.